The present T cell receptor beta chain was sequenced within a study of metastatic and nonmetastatic thyroid tumors (dated by TCRdb to 2020 to 2022). At the level of the whole study: The researchers compared repertoires between peripheral blood samples and tumor or nodule tissue samples from patients with malignant or benign thyroid disease. Study-wide conclusions, independent of this receptor: In both blood and tumor samples, TCR beta diversity was reported to be significantly higher in malignant tumors than in benign nodules.

Libraries were constructed by PCR. The instrument given in TCRdb is Illumina HiSeq 4000. High-throughput sequencing was used to profile the CDR3 region of the TCR beta-chain in every patient. The paper's data handling went like this. The researchers built a classifier to tell apart papillary thyroid cancer patients with distant metastasis, based on CDR3 differences among clinicopathological groups. The Shannon index was used to measure repertoire diversity, and the Morisita-Horn index was used to measure how similar tumor and blood repertoires were. TCRdb handled the public reads itself, with Q25 trimming in fastp and clone calling in MiXCR, and kept productive beta chains. For this entry, the V and J calls and clone size follow TCRdb and not the study's own pipeline. This sample is represented by tens of thousands of clones; approximately 16% of them were singletons. The ten top clones hold approximately 3.8% of the sample.

This clone was seen at least ten times. Its recognized antigen is unknown. No quality values exist for individual bases; no much larger clone is one base distant. Before undergoing thyroid surgery, none of the patients had been given any kind of treatment. The study retrospectively analysed patient clinical samples collected from about 2012 to 2019 using T-cell receptor beta sequencing. Reading the germline V gene (reference sequence) gives CDR1 DFQATT and CDR2 SNEGSKA. Cut back by 3 bases and 10 bases, the V and J ends lie 13 bases apart. Spanning cysteine to phenylalanine, the CDR3 consists of 13 amino acids. The read is trimmed to its CDR3 DNA, 39 bases read in frame from base 1.

What was sequenced was blood. The chain joins TRBV20-1 to TRBJ1-6; the D segment could be TRBD1, given 6 matching bases. The clonotype comes from a female donor with papillary thyroid cancer or a benign thyroid nodule (not recorded which). Some clones in this sample may be carry-over from other donors' samples. CDR3 region: CSASKTGNSPLHF. In nucleotides, the sequence is TGCAGTGCTAGTAAAACAGGGAACTCACCCCTCCACTTT.